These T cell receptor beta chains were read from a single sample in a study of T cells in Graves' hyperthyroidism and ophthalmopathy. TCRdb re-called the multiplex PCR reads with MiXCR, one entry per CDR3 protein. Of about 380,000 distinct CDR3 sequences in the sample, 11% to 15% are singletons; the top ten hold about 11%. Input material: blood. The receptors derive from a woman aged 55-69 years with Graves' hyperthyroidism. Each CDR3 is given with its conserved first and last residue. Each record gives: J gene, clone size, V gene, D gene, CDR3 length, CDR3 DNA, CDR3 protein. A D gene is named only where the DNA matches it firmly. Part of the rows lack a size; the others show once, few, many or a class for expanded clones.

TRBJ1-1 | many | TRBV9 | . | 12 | TGTGCCAGCAGCGTAGTCGAGGGAAAAGCTTTCTTT | CASSVVEGKAFF
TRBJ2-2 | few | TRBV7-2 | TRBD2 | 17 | TGTGCCAGCACCCACCCACGCGGGAGAATGAACACCGGGGAGCTGTTTTTT | CASTHPRGRMNTGELFF
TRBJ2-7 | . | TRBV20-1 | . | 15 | TGCAGTGCTTTCCCGGGGCTGGGGGTCCCCCACGAGCAGTACTTC | CSAFPGLGVPHEQYF
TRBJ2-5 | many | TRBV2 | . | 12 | TGTGCCAGCAGTGCCAGGGAAGAGACCCAGTACTTC | CASSAREETQYF
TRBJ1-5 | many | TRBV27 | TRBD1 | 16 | TGTGCCAGCAGTCCCTGGACAGGGTTGAACGATCAGCCCCAGCATTTT | CASSPWTGLNDQPQHF
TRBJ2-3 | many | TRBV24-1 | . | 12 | TGTGCCACCAGTGACCTTCCAGATACGCAGTATTTT | CATSDLPDTQYF
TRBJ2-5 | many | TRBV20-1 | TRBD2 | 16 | TGCAGTGCTAGAGATCAGGTAGCGGGAGGGGGTGAGACCCAGTACTTC | CSARDQVAGGGETQYF
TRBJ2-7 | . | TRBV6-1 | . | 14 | TGTGCCAGCAGTAGACTGGACTGGTCCTACGAGCAGTACTTC | CASSRLDWSYEQYF
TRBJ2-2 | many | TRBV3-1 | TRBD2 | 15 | TGTGCCAGCAGCCCCGGTGCGGGAGACGTCGGGGAGCTGTTTTTT | CASSPGAGDVGELFF
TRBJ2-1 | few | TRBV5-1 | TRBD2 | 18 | TGCGCCAGCAGCACCGGGACTAGCGGTTCGAGCTCCTACAATGAGCAGTTCTTC | CASSTGTSGSSSYNEQFF
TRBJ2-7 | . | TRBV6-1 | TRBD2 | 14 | TGTGCCATCGGGACTAGCGGGAGCGTCGGAGAGCAGTACTTC | CAIGTSGSVGEQYF
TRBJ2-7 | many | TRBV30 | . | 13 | TGTGCCTGGAGTAAGCTAAACCTTTACGAGCAGTACTTC | CAWSKLNLYEQYF
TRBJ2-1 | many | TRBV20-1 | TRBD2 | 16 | TGCAGTGCTAGAGTATGGAAACTAGCGGGAGAGGGCGAGCAGTTCTTC | CSARVWKLAGEGEQFF
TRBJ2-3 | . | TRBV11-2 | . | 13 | TGTGCCAGCAGCCCTTCGAGGGCAGATACGCAGTATTTT | CASSPSRADTQYF
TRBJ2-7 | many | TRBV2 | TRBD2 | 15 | TGTGCCAGCAGTTGGTCTAGCGGGACCTCCTACGAGCAGTACTTC | CASSWSSGTSYEQYF
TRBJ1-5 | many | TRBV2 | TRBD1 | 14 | TGTGCCAGCAGTCAGACAGGGGGATATCAGCCCCAGCATTTT | CASSQTGGYQPQHF
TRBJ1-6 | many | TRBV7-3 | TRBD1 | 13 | TGTGCCAGCAGCCGACAGGGGGGTTCACCCCTCCACTTT | CASSRQGGSPLHF
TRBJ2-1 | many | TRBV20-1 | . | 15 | TGCAGTGCTAGGCCCGGACTTAGATCCTACAATGAGCAGTTCTTC | CSARPGLRSYNEQFF
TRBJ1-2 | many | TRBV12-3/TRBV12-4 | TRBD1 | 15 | TGTGCCAGCAGCTTGCCGGGACAGGGGGCGGGCGGCTACACCTTC | CASSLPGQGAGGYTF
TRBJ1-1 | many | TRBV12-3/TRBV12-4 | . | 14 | TGTGCCAGCAGCCGAGGGCAGGGGATCACTGAAGCTTTCTTT | CASSRGQGITEAFF
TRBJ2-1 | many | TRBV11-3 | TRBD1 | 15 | TGTGCCAGCGCCAGGCCGGGGGGACAGGGGATTGAGCAGTTCTTC | CASARPGGQGIEQFF
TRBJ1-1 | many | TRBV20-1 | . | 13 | TGCAGTGCTAGGCAGGGGATGAACACTGAAGCTTTCTTT | CSARQGMNTEAFF
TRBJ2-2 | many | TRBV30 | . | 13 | TGTGCCTGGAGCCTCCAGGCACCCGGGGAGCTGTTTTTT | CAWSLQAPGELFF
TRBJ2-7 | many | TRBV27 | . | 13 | TGTGCCAGCAGTTTATCCGACAGCTACGAGCAGTACTTC | CASSLSDSYEQYF
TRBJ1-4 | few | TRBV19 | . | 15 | TGTGCCAGTAGTACCACAGGAACTTCGTCGGAAAAACTGTTTTTT | CASSTTGTSSEKLFF
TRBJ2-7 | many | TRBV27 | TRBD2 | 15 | TGTGCCAGCAGTTATTTCGGCGGGAGGGTCTACGAGCAGTACTTC | CASSYFGGRVYEQYF
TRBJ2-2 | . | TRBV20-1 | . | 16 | TGCAGTGCTAGAGATCCAACCCGGACTGGCACCGGGGAGCTGTTTTTT | CSARDPTRTGTGELFF
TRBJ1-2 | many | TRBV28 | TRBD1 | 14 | TGTGCCAGCAGTTCGGACAGGGACGTTGGTGGCTACACCTTC | CASSSDRDVGGYTF
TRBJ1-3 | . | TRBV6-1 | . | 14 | TGTGCCAGCAGTTCCCAGGGTAGAGGAAACACCATATATTTT | CASSSQGRGNTIYF
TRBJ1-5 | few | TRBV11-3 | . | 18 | TGTGCCAGCAGCTCCCCTATCGGGGGAACATATAGCAATCAGCCCCAGCATTTT | CASSSPIGGTYSNQPQHF
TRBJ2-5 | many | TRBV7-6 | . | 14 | TGTGCCAGCAGCTTAGCGGCGGAGCTCCCAACCCAGTACTTC | CASSLAAELPTQYF
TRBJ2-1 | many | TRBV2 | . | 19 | TGTGCCAGCAGGGGGGGCGGGACCAGAAGACTCAGCTCCTACAATGAGCAGTTCTTC | CASRGGGTRRLSSYNEQFF
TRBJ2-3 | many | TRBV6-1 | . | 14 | TGTGCCAGCAGTGGGGGGGTGGTTTCAGATACGCAGTATTTT | CASSGGVVSDTQYF
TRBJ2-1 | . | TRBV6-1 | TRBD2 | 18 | TGTGCCAGCAGTGGAGCCGGGACTAGCGGGAGAGGGGGGCGTGAGCAGTTCTTC | CASSGAGTSGRGGREQFF
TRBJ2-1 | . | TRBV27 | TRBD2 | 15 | TGTGCCAGCAGTCCGGGACTAGGCCTACACAATGAGCAGTTCTTC | CASSPGLGLHNEQFF
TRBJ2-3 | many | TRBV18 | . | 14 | TGTGCCAGCTCACCTGCGCGAGGCACAGATACGCAGTATTTT | CASSPARGTDTQYF
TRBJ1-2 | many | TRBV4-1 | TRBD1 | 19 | TGCGCCAGCAGCCAAGATCGGGACAGGGAAGGGACGCTAGGCTATGGCTACACCTTC | CASSQDRDREGTLGYGYTF
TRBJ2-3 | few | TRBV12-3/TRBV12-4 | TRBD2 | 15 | TGTGCCAGCAGTAGCGGGAGGAGGAGCACAGATACGCAGTATTTT | CASSSGRRSTDTQYF
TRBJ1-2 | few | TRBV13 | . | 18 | TGTGCCAGCAGCTTACTCCGCCGGCGACTGAGGGGAAACTATGGCTACACCTTC | CASSLLRRRLRGNYGYTF
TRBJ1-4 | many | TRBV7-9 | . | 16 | TGTGCCAGCAGCTTTAGAGTGGCAGAGACTAATGAAAAACTGTTTTTT | CASSFRVAETNEKLFF
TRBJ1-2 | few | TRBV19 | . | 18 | TGTGCCAGTAGTATAGATACATTCTTGGCCAGTTCGCACTATGGCTACACCTTC | CASSIDTFLASSHYGYTF